Detailed here is one TCR beta chain. One end of the junction varies from germline; a read error may be responsible. CDR1 and CDR2 from the germline V gene are SGHRS and YFSETQ. CDR3 length equals 16 residues. The library tagged each cDNA molecule with unique molecular identifiers. One entry per CDR3 protein, called by TCRdb with MiXCR from the RACE reads. The sample lists around 70,000 distinct CDR3 sequences, approximately 6.1% occurring once. The sample is drawn from a study of human T cells and chemical hapten exposure. Study background: Per-sample TCR yields varied mainly from small pooled library volume differences.

Time point reported: healthy volunteer bleed at 6 weeks. It was unfractionated whole blood from which total RNA was extracted. This clonotype was sampled from a female donor in good health. Some clones in this sample may be carry-over from other donors' samples. The chain carries TRBV5-1 and TRBJ1-1; 7 positions match TRBD1. Material: whole blood. The CDR3, as DNA: TGCGCCAGCAGCTTAGGGGACAGCCACGTGAACGCTGAAGCTTTCTTT. Translation gives CASSLGDSHVNAEAFF.